The rows below give T cell receptor beta chains drawn from one sample of a study of blood T cell repertoires in COVID-19. Only in-frame clones appear in the TCRdb table, and some are missing; sequencing was by immunoSEQ multiplex PCR. The table has around 300,000 clones, about 89% seen once. The specimen sequenced was peripheral blood. The receptor set was obtained from a man between 45 and 60 years old with acute or convalescent COVID-19. The CDR3 runs from the conserved cysteine through the conserved F or W. Fields, in order: V gene, J gene, D gene, clone size, CDR3 DNA, CDR3 protein. A D gene is named only where the DNA matches it firmly. Not every row has a clone size; where given, it reads once, few, many or a size class.

TRBV9,TRBJ2-3,TRBD2,NA,TGTGCCAGCAGCGTATGGTTCGGGGCTAGCGGGATAGCTTCGGATACGCAGTATTTT,CASSVWFGASGIASDTQYF
TRBV6-6,TRBJ2-7,TRBD1,NA,TGTGCCAGCAGTTACTCAAAGGGGGCCGGTTACGAGCAGTACTTC,CASSYSKGAGYEQYF
TRBV25-1,TRBJ1-2,NA,NA,TGTGCCAGCAGTGAATATACGGGCTATGGCTACACCTTC,CASSEYTGYGYTF
TRBV7-9,TRBJ2-5,NA,NA,TGTGCCAGCAGCTTCGAAGGGGGGGCTGTTGAGACCCAGTACTTC,CASSFEGGAVETQYF
TRBV10-1,TRBJ2-2,NA,NA,TGCGCCAGCACCGACAGGCAGAACACCGGGGAGCTGTTTTTT,CASTDRQNTGELFF
TRBV9,TRBJ2-5,TRBD2,NA,TGTGCCAGCAGCGGAGGGACTAGCGGGGGGATTACCTTGGAGACCCAGTACTTC,CASSGGTSGGITLETQYF
TRBV5-5,TRBJ1-2,NA,NA,TGTGCCAGCAGCTTATCAGGGGATTCTGGCTACACCTTC,CASSLSGDSGYTF
TRBV5-1,TRBJ2-1,TRBD2,NA,TGCGCCAGCAGCGTCGGTAGCGGGGGGGTTTCCTACAATGAGCAGTTCTTC,CASSVGSGGVSYNEQFF
TRBV7-3,TRBJ2-2,NA,NA,TGTGCCAGCAGCTTAGGAGCCACCGGGGAGCTGTTTTTT,CASSLGATGELFF
TRBV11-2,TRBJ1-2,NA,NA,TGTGCCAGCAGCTTAGATTGGGAGTACTATGGCTACACCTTC,CASSLDWEYYGYTF
TRBV6-2/TRBV6-3,TRBJ1-5,NA,NA,TGTGCCAGCAGTTACCCCGGTCAGCCCCAGCATTTT,CASSYPGQPQHF
TRBV6-2/TRBV6-3,TRBJ2-7,TRBD1,once,TGTGCCAGCAGTACCCGACAGGGAGCATACGAGCAGTACTTC,CASSTRQGAYEQYF
TRBV19,TRBJ2-6,TRBD1,once,TGTGCCACGGGGACAGCCCGAAGCTCTGGGGCCAACGTCCTGACTTTC,CATGTARSSGANVLTF
TRBV6-2/TRBV6-3,TRBJ1-1,TRBD1,NA,TGTGCCAGCAGTTTAACAGGGGCCACTGAAGCTTTCTTT,CASSLTGATEAFF
TRBV30,TRBJ1-6,TRBD1,NA,TGTGCCTGGAGTACGGACAGGGGGGTTTCACCCCTCCACTTT,CAWSTDRGVSPLHF
TRBV20-1,TRBJ1-2,NA,NA,TGCAGTGCAGAGAGGGTTGGCACCTTC,CSAERVGTF